This is a list of T cell receptor beta chains from one sample in a study of cytomegalovirus exposure and HLA in healthy donors. The method was immunoSEQ multiplex PCR; TCRdb's version includes in-frame clones alone and lacks a portion of them. The sample lists just over 150,000 clones, under 75% seen once, with approximately 7.1% in the top ten. Sequenced input: PBMCs. All receptors come from a man aged 40-50 years in good health and CMV-seropositive. The CDR3 runs from the conserved cysteine through the conserved F or W. A D gene is named only where the DNA matches it firmly. Clone size, where shown, is once, few, many, or a class for clones that have expanded.

j_call: TRBJ1-1
d_call: .
v_call: TRBV7-2
clone_size: .
cdr3_aa: CASSAGGRSFF
cdr3_nt: TGTGCCAGCAGCGCGGGGGGAAGGTCTTTCTTT

j_call: TRBJ2-7
d_call: TRBD2
v_call: TRBV7-2
clone_size: few
cdr3_aa: CASSRPAGRYEQYF
cdr3_nt: TGTGCCAGCAGCCGACCAGCGGGACGCTACGAGCAGTACTTC

j_call: TRBJ2-7
d_call: TRBD1
v_call: TRBV5-6
clone_size: .
cdr3_aa: CASSGGTGGRSTYEQYF
cdr3_nt: TGTGCCAGCAGCGGTGGGACAGGGGGCCGATCCACCTACGAGCAGTACTTC

j_call: TRBJ1-2
d_call: TRBD1
v_call: TRBV7-3
clone_size: .
cdr3_aa: CASSLSGTGNYGYTF
cdr3_nt: TGTGCCAGCAGCTTATCTGGGACAGGGAATTATGGCTACACCTTC

j_call: TRBJ1-1
d_call: .
v_call: TRBV27
clone_size: few
cdr3_aa: CASSFGVFTEAFF
cdr3_nt: TGTGCCAGCAGTTTCGGGGTTTTCACTGAAGCTTTCTTT

j_call: TRBJ2-3
d_call: TRBD2
v_call: TRBV9
clone_size: .
cdr3_aa: CASSVASSGGGADTQYF
cdr3_nt: TGTGCCAGCAGCGTAGCGTCGAGCGGGGGGGGCGCAGATACGCAGTATTTT

j_call: TRBJ1-2
d_call: .
v_call: TRBV7-2
clone_size: few
cdr3_aa: CASSPSGGYYGYTF
cdr3_nt: TGTGCCAGCAGCCCGAGCGGAGGGTACTATGGCTACACCTTC

j_call: TRBJ2-2
d_call: .
v_call: TRBV7-9
clone_size: .
cdr3_aa: CASSFDRKSRDTGELFF
cdr3_nt: TGTGCCAGCAGCTTTGACCGGAAATCGAGGGACACCGGGGAGCTGTTTTTT

j_call: TRBJ2-3
d_call: TRBD1
v_call: TRBV5-1
clone_size: few
cdr3_aa: CASSFKGAGVDTQYF
cdr3_nt: TGCGCCAGCAGCTTTAAGGGGGCAGGGGTGGATACGCAGTATTTT

j_call: TRBJ1-5
d_call: .
v_call: TRBV29-1
clone_size: few
cdr3_aa: CSVGGDNQPQHF
cdr3_nt: TGCAGCGTTGGGGGGGATAATCAGCCCCAGCATTTT

j_call: TRBJ2-5
d_call: .
v_call: TRBV30
clone_size: .
cdr3_aa: CAWSTDRTQETQYF
cdr3_nt: TGTGCCTGGAGTACCGACAGGACCCAAGAGACCCAGTACTTC

j_call: TRBJ1-1
d_call: .
v_call: TRBV6-1
clone_size: .
cdr3_aa: CASSDWLPNTEAFF
cdr3_nt: TGTGCCAGCAGTGATTGGCTCCCGAACACTGAAGCTTTCTTT

j_call: TRBJ1-2
d_call: TRBD1
v_call: TRBV5-6
clone_size: .
cdr3_aa: CASSSGQGRENGYTF
cdr3_nt: TGTGCCAGCAGTTCTGGACAGGGCAGGGAGAATGGCTACACCTTC

j_call: TRBJ2-7
d_call: TRBD1
v_call: TRBV6-5
clone_size: .
cdr3_aa: CASRQGALYEQYF
cdr3_nt: TGTGCCAGTCGACAGGGGGCGCTTTACGAGCAGTACTTC

j_call: TRBJ1-2
d_call: .
v_call: TRBV27
clone_size: .
cdr3_aa: CASSLRVGTVQIYGYTF
cdr3_nt: TGTGCCAGCAGTCTAAGGGTGGGGACTGTTCAAATCTATGGCTACACCTTC

j_call: TRBJ1-5
d_call: TRBD1
v_call: TRBV5-1
clone_size: .
cdr3_aa: CASSPTTGGTQPQHF
cdr3_nt: TGCGCCAGCAGCCCAACGACAGGGGGAACTCAGCCCCAGCATTTT

j_call: TRBJ2-3
d_call: TRBD2
v_call: TRBV7-2
clone_size: .
cdr3_aa: CASSGLAGTTDTQYF
cdr3_nt: TGTGCCAGCAGCGGACTAGCGGGGACAACAGATACGCAGTATTTT

j_call: TRBJ2-7
d_call: .
v_call: TRBV11-2
clone_size: .
cdr3_aa: CASSFIRDYEQYF
cdr3_nt: TGTGCCAGCAGCTTTATTCGGGACTACGAGCAGTACTTC

j_call: TRBJ2-7
d_call: TRBD1
v_call: TRBV11-1
clone_size: .
cdr3_aa: CASSRGDSAYEQYF
cdr3_nt: TGTGCCAGCAGCAGAGGGGACAGCGCCTACGAGCAGTACTTC

j_call: TRBJ2-7
d_call: TRBD1
v_call: TRBV11-3
clone_size: .
cdr3_aa: CASSRGQGSYEQYF
cdr3_nt: TGTGCCAGCAGCCGGGGACAGGGCTCCTACGAGCAGTACTTC

j_call: TRBJ2-5
d_call: .
v_call: TRBV19
clone_size: .
cdr3_aa: CASRSDGGRETQYF
cdr3_nt: TGTGCCAGTAGATCAGACGGGGGTCGGGAGACCCAGTACTTC

j_call: TRBJ1-3
d_call: .
v_call: TRBV5-1
clone_size: .
cdr3_aa: CASSLRGSGNTIYF
cdr3_nt: TGCGCCAGCAGCTTGAGGGGCTCTGGAAACACCATATATTTT

j_call: TRBJ1-3
d_call: .
v_call: TRBV6-4
clone_size: .
cdr3_aa: CASSDPPSDSGNTIYF
cdr3_nt: TGTGCCAGCAGTGACCCCCCTAGTGACTCTGGAAACACCATATATTTT

j_call: TRBJ2-6
d_call: TRBD1
v_call: TRBV4-1
clone_size: .
cdr3_aa: CASSQDRDRGRSGANVLTF
cdr3_nt: TGCGCCAGCAGCCAAGATCGAGACAGGGGGAGATCTGGGGCCAACGTCCTGACTTTC